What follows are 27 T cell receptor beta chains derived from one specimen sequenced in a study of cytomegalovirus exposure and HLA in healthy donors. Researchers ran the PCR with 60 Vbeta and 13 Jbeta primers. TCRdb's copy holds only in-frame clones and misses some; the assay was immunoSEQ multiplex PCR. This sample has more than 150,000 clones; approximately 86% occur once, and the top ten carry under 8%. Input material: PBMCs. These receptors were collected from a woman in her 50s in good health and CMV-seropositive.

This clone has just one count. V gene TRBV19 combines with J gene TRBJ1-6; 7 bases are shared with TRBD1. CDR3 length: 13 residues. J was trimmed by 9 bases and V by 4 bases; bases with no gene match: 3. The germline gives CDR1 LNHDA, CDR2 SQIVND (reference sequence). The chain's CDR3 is CASSTTGVSPLHF. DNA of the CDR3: TGTGCCAGTAGTACAACAGGGGTTTCACCCCTCCACTTT.

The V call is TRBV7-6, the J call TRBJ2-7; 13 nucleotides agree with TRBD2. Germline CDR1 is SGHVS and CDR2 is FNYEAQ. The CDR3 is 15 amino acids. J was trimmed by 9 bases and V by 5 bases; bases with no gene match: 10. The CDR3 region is CASSPSGTSGARQYF. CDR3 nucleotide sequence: TGTGCCAGCAGCCCATCCGGGACTAGCGGGGCCAGGCAGTACTTC.

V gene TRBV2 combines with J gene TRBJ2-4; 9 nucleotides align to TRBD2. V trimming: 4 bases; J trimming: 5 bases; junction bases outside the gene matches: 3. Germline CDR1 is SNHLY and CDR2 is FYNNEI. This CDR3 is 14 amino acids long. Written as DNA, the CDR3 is TGTGCCAGCAGTGTGGTAGCGGGGGAAAACATTCAGTACTTC. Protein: CASSVVAGENIQYF.

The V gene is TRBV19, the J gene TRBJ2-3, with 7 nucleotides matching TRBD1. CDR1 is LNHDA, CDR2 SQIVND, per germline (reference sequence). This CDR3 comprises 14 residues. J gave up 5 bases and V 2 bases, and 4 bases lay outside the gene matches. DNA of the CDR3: TGTGCCAGTAGTATAAACAGGGGAATAGATACGCAGTATTTT. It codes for CASSINRGIDTQYF.

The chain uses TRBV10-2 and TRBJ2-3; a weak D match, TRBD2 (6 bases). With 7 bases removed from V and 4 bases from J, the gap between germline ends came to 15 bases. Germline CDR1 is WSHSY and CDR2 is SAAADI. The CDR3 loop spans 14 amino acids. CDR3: CASNGGAIADTQYF. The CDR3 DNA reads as TGCGCCAGCAATGGAGGGGCGATCGCAGATACGCAGTATTTT.

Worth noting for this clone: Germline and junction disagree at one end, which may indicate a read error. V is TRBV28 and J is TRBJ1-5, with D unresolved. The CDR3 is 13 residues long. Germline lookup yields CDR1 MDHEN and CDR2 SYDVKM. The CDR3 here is CTSRRGSNQPQHF. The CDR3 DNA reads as TGTACCAGCAGAAGAGGGAGTAATCAGCCCCAGCATTTT.

CDR3 sequence reads: CAIADVRGTYEQYF. DNA for the CDR3: TGTGCCATCGCTGACGTCAGGGGCACGTACGAGCAGTACTTC. The V gene is TRBV10-3, the J gene TRBJ2-7; D perhaps matches TRBD1 (6 bases). CDR3 length: 14 amino acids. Per the germline V gene, CDR1 is ENHRY and CDR2 is SYGVKD. Trimming left V 8 bases short and J 4 bases short, with 18 bases between.

The CDR3: CASVGGEAYNSPLHF. CDR3 bases: TGTGCCAGTGTGGGGGGAGAGGCCTATAATTCACCCCTCCACTTT. V usage is TRBV19 and J usage is TRBJ1-6; maybe TRBD1 (5 bases). Deletions cut 8 bases from V and 2 bases from J, with 13 bases between. The CDR3 extends over 15 amino acids. Germline V gives CDR1 LNHDA, CDR2 SQIVND (reference sequence).

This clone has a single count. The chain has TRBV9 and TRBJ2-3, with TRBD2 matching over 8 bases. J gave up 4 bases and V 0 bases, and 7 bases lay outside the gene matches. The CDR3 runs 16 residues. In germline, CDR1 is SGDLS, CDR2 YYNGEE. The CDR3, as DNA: TGTGCCAGCAGCGTAGGGCGGGGGGCCCAAGCAGATACGCAGTATTTT. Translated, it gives CASSVGRGAQADTQYF.

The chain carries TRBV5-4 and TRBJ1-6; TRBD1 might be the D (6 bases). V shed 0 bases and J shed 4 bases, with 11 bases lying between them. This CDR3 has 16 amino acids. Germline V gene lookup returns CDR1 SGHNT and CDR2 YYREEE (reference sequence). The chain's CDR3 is CASSLDGGAYNSPLHF. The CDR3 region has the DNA TGTGCCAGCAGCTTGGATGGGGGCGCGTATAATTCACCCCTCCACTTT.

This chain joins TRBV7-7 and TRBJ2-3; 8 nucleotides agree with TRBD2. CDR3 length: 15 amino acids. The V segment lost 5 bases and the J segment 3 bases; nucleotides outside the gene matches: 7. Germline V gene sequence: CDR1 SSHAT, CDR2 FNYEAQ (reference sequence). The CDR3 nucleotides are TGTGCCAGCAGCACAGGACTAGCTGGGACAGATACGCAGTATTTT. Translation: CASSTGLAGTDTQYF.

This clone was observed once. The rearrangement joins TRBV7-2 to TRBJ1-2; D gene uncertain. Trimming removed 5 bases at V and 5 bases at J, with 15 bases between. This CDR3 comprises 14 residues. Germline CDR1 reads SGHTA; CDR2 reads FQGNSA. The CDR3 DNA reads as TGTGCCAGCAGCCTTGGTAGAGGGTCTTATGGCTACACCTTC. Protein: CASSLGRGSYGYTF.

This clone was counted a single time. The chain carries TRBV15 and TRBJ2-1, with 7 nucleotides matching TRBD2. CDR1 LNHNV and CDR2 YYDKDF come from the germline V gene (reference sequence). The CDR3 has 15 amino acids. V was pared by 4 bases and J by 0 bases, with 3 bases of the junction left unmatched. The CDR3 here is CATSISGGSYNEQFF. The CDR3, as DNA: TGTGCCACCAGCATCTCGGGAGGCTCCTACAATGAGCAGTTCTTC.

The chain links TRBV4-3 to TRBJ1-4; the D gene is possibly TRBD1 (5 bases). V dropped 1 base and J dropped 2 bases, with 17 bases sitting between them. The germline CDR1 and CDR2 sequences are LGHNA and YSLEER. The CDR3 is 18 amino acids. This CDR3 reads CASSQGGGQGPTNEKLFF. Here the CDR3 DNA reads TGCGCCAGCAGCCAAGGGGGGGGTCAGGGCCCGACTAATGAAAAACTGTTTTTT.

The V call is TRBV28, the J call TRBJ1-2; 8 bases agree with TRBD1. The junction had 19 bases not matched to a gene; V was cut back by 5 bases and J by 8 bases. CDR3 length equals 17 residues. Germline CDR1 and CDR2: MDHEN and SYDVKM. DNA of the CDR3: TGTGCCAGCAGTCCCCGCTTTGCATTAGGACAGGGAGGCGGCTACACCTTC. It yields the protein CASSPRFALGQGGGYTF.

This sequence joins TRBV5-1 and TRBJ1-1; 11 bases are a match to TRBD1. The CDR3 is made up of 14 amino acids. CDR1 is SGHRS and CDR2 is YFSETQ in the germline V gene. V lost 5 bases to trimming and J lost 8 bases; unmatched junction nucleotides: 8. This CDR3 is CASRDRTGGLEAFF. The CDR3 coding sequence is TGCGCCAGCAGAGACCGGACAGGGGGCTTAGAAGCTTTCTTT. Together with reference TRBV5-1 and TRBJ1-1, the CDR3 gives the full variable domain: KAGVTQTPRYLIKTRGQQVTLSCSPISGHRSVSWYQQTPGQGLQFLFEYFSETQRNKGNFPGRFSGRQFSNSRSEMNVSTLELGDSALYLCASRDRTGGLEAFFGQGTRLTVV.

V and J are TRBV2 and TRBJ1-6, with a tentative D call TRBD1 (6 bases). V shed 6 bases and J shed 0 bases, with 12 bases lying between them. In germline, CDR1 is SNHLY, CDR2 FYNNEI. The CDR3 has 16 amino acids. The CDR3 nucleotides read TGTGCCAGCAGGACAGGCCAGAGCTCCTATAATTCACCCCTCCACTTT. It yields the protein CASRTGQSSYNSPLHF.

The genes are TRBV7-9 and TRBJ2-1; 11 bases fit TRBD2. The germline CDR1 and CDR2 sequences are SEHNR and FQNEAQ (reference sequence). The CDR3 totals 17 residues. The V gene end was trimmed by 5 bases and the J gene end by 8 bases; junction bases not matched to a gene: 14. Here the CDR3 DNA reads TGTGCCAGCAGCCTTATAGCGGGGGGGCGGCCTTTGGATGAGCAGTTCTTC. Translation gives CASSLIAGGRPLDEQFF.

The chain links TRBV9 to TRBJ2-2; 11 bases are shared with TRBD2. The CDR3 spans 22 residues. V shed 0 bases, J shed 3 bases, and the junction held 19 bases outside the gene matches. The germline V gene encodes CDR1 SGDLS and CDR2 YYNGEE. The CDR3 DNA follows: TGTGCCAGCAGCGTAGCTACGTGGGCTAGCGGGGGGCCCCCGGAGCACACCGGGGAGCTGTTTTTT. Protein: CASSVATWASGGPPEHTGELFF.

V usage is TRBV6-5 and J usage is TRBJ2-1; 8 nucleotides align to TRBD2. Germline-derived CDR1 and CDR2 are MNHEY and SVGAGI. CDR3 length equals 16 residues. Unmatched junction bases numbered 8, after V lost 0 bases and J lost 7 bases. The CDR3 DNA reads TGTGCCAGCAGTTACTCTGGCGGGGGGTGGGAAAATGAGCAGTTCTTC. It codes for CASSYSGGGWENEQFF.

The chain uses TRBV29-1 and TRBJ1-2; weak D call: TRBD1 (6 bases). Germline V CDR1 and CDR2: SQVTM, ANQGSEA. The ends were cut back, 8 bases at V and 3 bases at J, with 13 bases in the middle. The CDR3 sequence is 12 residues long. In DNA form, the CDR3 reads TGCAGCATGCTCAGGGGAGACTATGGCTACACCTTC. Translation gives CSMLRGDYGYTF.

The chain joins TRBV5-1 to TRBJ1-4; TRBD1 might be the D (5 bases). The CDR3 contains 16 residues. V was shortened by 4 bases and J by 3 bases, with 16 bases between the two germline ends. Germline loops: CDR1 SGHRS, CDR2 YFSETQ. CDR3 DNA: TGCGCCAGCAGCACCTCAGGCACAGGACCTAATGAAAAACTGTTTTTT. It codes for CASSTSGTGPNEKLFF.

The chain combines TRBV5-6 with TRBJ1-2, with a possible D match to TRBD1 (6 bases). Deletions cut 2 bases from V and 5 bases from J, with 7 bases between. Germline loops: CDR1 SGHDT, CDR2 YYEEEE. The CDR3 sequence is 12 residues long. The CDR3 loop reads CASSFRGYGYTF. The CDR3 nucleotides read TGTGCCAGCAGCTTCAGGGGATATGGCTACACCTTC. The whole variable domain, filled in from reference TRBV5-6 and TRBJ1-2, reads DAGVTQSPTHLIKTRGQQVTLRCSPKSGHDTVSWYQQALGQGPQFIFQYYEEEERQRGNFPDRFSGHQFPNYSSELNVNALLLGDSALYLCASSFRGYGYTFGSGTRLTVV.

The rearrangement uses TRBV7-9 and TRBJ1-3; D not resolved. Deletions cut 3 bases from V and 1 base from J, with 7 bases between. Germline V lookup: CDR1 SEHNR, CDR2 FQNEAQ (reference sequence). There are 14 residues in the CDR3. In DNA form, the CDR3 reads TGTGCCAGCAGCTTTGGGGAGTCTGGAAACACCATATATTTT. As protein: CASSFGESGNTIYF. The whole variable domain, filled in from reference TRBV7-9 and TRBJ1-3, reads DTGVSQNPRHKITKRGQNVTFRCDPISEHNRLYWYRQTLGQGPEFLTYFQNEAQLEKSRLLSDRFSAERPKGSFSTLEIQRTEQGDSAMYLCASSFGESGNTIYFGEGSWLTVV.

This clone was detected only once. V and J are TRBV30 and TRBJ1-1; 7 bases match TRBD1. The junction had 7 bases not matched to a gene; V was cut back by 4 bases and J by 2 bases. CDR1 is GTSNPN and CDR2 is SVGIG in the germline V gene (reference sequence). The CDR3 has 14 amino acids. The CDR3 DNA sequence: TGTGCCTGGACTGACAGGGTTGCCAACACTGAAGCTTTCTTT. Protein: CAWTDRVANTEAFF.

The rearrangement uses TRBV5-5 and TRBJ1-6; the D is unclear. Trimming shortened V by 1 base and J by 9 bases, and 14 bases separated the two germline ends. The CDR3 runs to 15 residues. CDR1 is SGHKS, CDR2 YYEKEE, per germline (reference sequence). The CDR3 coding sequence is TGTGCCAGCAGCTTGAAGGGAGCCCTGGGTTCACCCCTCCACTTT. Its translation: CASSLKGALGSPLHF.

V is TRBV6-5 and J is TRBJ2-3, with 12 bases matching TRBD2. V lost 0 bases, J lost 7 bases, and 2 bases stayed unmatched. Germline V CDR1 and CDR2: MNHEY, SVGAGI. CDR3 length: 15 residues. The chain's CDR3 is CASSYSGLAGNTQYF. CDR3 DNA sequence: TGTGCCAGCAGTTACTCCGGACTAGCGGGGAATACGCAGTATTTT.